This entry lists 15 T cell receptor beta chains sequenced from one sample in a study of follicular helper T cells after annual influenza vaccination. The method was immunoSEQ multiplex PCR; TCRdb's version includes in-frame clones alone and lacks a portion of them. The top ten hold less than 2% of the sample, which has some 7,300 clones, approximately 88% seen once. Time point reported: 2015-2016 season, 7 days after influenza vaccination. Sequenced here: CXCR5+ CD38- circulating T follicular helper cells from blood, sampled 7 days after influenza vaccination. The subset is: circulating Tfh, non-naive CD4+CXCR5+PD-1+ (ICOS+CD38+ or ICOS-CD38-). All receptors derive from an adult who received the influenza vaccine.

The chain employs TRBV2 and TRBJ2-4; 9 nucleotides match TRBD1. The junction had 6 bases not matched to a gene; V was cut back by 2 bases and J by 7 bases. The CDR3 has 15 amino acids. Germline V gene lookup returns CDR1 SNHLY and CDR2 FYNNEI. The CDR3 here is CASSETTGGGNIQYF. The DNA of the CDR3 is TGTGCCAGCAGTGAAACGACAGGGGGTGGGAACATTCAGTACTTC.

CDR3 in amino acids: CASMETLRGPDEQYF. In DNA, the CDR3 is TGTGCCAGCATGGAAACCCTCAGGGGCCCGGACGAGCAGTACTTC. The chain is built from TRBV28 and TRBJ2-7, with D possibly being TRBD1 (6 bases). The CDR3 is 15 amino acids. CDR1 and CDR2 from the germline V gene are MDHEN and SYDVKM. V was shortened by 7 bases and J by 5 bases, with 21 bases between the two germline ends.

The chain has TRBV4-2 and TRBJ1-1; D gene unclear. Germline V gives CDR1 LGHNA, CDR2 YNFKEQ. V lost 0 bases and J 5 bases, leaving 10 bases between the germline ends. CDR3 size: 14 residues. CDR3 bases: TGTGCCAGCAGCCAAGATCCGGGGTTAACTGAAGCTTTCTTT. Translation: CASSQDPGLTEAFF.

CDR3 region: CASSQVGGSLTDTQYF. CDR3 in DNA: TGTGCCAGCAGCCAAGTTGGCGGGAGTCTCACAGATACGCAGTATTTT. The rearrangement links TRBV4-2 to TRBJ2-3; 7 bases align to TRBD2. V lost 1 base to trimming and J lost 2 bases; unmatched junction nucleotides: 6. This CDR3 contains 16 residues. The germline gives CDR1 LGHNA, CDR2 YNFKEQ.

The genes are TRBV10-3 and TRBJ2-2, with D hard to call. From germline, CDR1 is ENHRY and CDR2 SYGVKD. The CDR3 runs to 13 residues. Trimming stripped 0 bases from V and 8 bases from J, with 7 bases between. CDR3 residues: CAISESSEGELFF. In nucleotides, the CDR3 is TGTGCCATCAGTGAGTCGTCGGAGGGGGAGCTGTTTTTT.

This chain connects TRBV5-1 to TRBJ1-4; the D is unclear. Germline values: CDR1 SGHRS, CDR2 YFSETQ. V lost 0 bases, J lost 5 bases, and 11 bases lay in between. The CDR3 consists of 15 residues. CDR3 amino acids: CASSLVIGPNEKLFF. The CDR3 coding sequence is TGCGCCAGCAGCTTGGTAATAGGCCCAAATGAAAAACTGTTTTTT.

This clone occurred a few times. The chain employs TRBV5-1 and TRBJ2-7; 7 bases match TRBD1. V was pared by 4 bases and J by 2 bases, with 6 bases of the junction left unmatched. The CDR3 sequence is 14 residues long. Germline values: CDR1 SGHRS, CDR2 YFSETQ. DNA for the CDR3: TGCGCCAGCAGCCCCTTAGACAGGGCCTACGAGCAGTACTTC. It encodes CASSPLDRAYEQYF.

The J gene is TRBJ1-1, the V gene TRBV28; no clear D gene. V was clipped by 4 bases and J by 1 base, with 7 bases between them. Germline V CDR1 and CDR2: MDHEN, SYDVKM. The CDR3 runs 13 residues. The CDR3 sequence: CASSYRGNTEAFF. Here the CDR3 DNA reads TGTGCCAGCAGTTATCGGGGGAACACTGAAGCTTTCTTT.

The chain carries TRBV7-8 and TRBJ2-7; 9 nucleotides match TRBD1. Germline CDR1 is SGHVS and CDR2 is FQNEAQ. V trimming: 3 bases; J trimming: 5 bases; junction bases outside the gene matches: 2. The CDR3 extends over 13 amino acids. This chain's CDR3 is CASSFGTGNEQYF. The CDR3 DNA reads as TGTGCCAGCAGCTTCGGGACAGGGAACGAGCAGTACTTC.

The genes are TRBV28 and TRBJ2-1; 7 bases are shared with TRBD2. The CDR3 has 16 residues. The germline V gene has CDR1 MDHEN and CDR2 SYDVKM. After removal of 3 bases from V and 2 bases from J, the junction contained 7 bases not matched to a gene. This CDR3 is CASSLAGLAAYNEQFF. CDR3 DNA sequence: TGTGCCAGCAGTTTGGCGGGTCTAGCGGCCTACAATGAGCAGTTCTTC.

J is TRBJ2-2 and V is TRBV7-9; TRBD1 matches 9 bases. Trimming removed 5 bases from V and 3 bases from J; junction bases left unmatched: 10. The CDR3 sequence is 17 residues long. CDR1 SEHNR and CDR2 FQNEAQ come from the germline V gene (reference sequence). DNA for the CDR3: TGTGCCAGCAGCAAACTGCCCGGGACAGGGTACACCGGGGAGCTGTTTTTT. Its protein is CASSKLPGTGYTGELFF.

The J gene is TRBJ2-7, the V gene TRBV28, with D hard to call. Between the trimmed V and J ends, which lost 5 bases and 4 bases, there was a span of 12 bases. Germline V gene sequence: CDR1 MDHEN, CDR2 SYDVKM. CDR3 length: 13 residues. CDR3 DNA sequence: TGTGCCAGCAGTCGACTTTCCCCTTACGAGCAGTACTTC. Its protein is CASSRLSPYEQYF.

The chain carries TRBV28 and TRBJ2-2; D is undetermined. This CDR3 is 14 amino acids long. Trimming left V 2 bases short and J 7 bases short, with 11 bases between. The V gene's germline CDR1 is MDHEN and CDR2 SYDVKM. The DNA for the CDR3 is TGTGCCAGCAGTTTACTAGGGAAGTTCGGGGAGCTGTTTTTT. It encodes CASSLLGKFGELFF.

The rearrangement joins TRBV18 to TRBJ2-2, with 14 bases fitting TRBD2. V was pared by 8 bases and J by 1 base, with 0 bases of the junction left unmatched. The CDR3 consists of 15 residues. CDR1 and CDR2 (germline): KGHSH, LQKENI. The CDR3 here is CASGLAGGNTGELFF. CDR3 in DNA: TGTGCCAGCGGACTAGCGGGAGGGAACACCGGGGAGCTGTTTTTT.

This chain connects TRBV5-1 to TRBJ2-1; D uncertain. This CDR3 comprises 15 residues. The germline V and J ends were trimmed by 1 base and 2 bases, with 10 bases remaining between them. Germline V lookup: CDR1 SGHRS, CDR2 YFSETQ. DNA of the CDR3: TGCGCCAGCAGCTTGAGTAACTCCCCCTACAATGAGCAGTTCTTC. Encoded protein: CASSLSNSPYNEQFF.